The 9 T cell receptor beta chains listed next were all sequenced from one sample in a study of shared clonotypes between healthy human individuals (dated by TCRdb to 2018 to 2020). Library preparation used the immunoSEQ multiplex PCR assay. The table was pulled from immuneACCESS by TCRdb, which kept in-frame rearrangements only. Such tables lose some clones; where checked, under half of the loss comes from unresolved V genes, and the rest has no known cause. The sample table holds hundreds of thousands of clones, of which more than 70% were seen once. The ten largest clones capture around 1.8% of the sample. Sequences were obtained from memory CD4+ T cells sorted from blood. The cell subset or site label, as the study defines it: CD45RA-negative fraction. The receptors shown here come from a woman aged 30 to 39 in good health.

At least ten counts were recorded for this clone. The J gene is TRBJ2-1, the V gene TRBV6-1, with 8 bases that match TRBD2. With 6 bases clipped from V and 1 base from J, the junction kept 2 bases outside the gene matches. Germline V gives CDR1 MNHNS, CDR2 SASEGT. The CDR3 consists of 14 residues. DNA of the CDR3: TGTGCCAGCAGCAAGCGGGAGTCCTACAATGAGCAGTTCTTC. The encoded protein is CASSKRESYNEQFF.

The chain joins TRBV20-1 to TRBJ2-1, with no clear D. The V end was cut by 2 bases, the J end by 5 bases, with 1 base between. The CDR3 totals 10 residues. The germline gives CDR1 DFQATT, CDR2 SNEGSKA (reference sequence). The CDR3 DNA follows: TGCAGTGCTAGACACAATGAGCAGTTCTTC. Amino acids: CSARHNEQFF.

The rearrangement uses TRBV28 and TRBJ1-1; no clear D. Trimming stripped 6 bases from V and 1 base from J, with 9 bases between. This CDR3 comprises 13 residues. The V gene's germline CDR1 is MDHEN and CDR2 SYDVKM. In DNA form, the CDR3 reads TGTGCCAGCAGCCGATACAGGAACACTGAAGCTTTCTTT. It is translated as CASSRYRNTEAFF.

Concerning this clone itself: Other DNA sequences in this specimen translate into the identical CDR3. V is TRBV18 and J is TRBJ2-5, with unresolved D. Germline V gene sequence: CDR1 KGHSH, CDR2 LQKENI. The V and J ends lost 3 bases and 5 bases respectively, with 7 bases between them. The length of the CDR3 is 12 residues. The CDR3 spells CASSPNGETQYF. The CDR3, as DNA: TGTGCCAGCTCACCCAATGGGGAGACCCAGTACTTC.

This sequence joins TRBV30 and TRBJ1-2; a weak D match, TRBD1 (6 bases). Deletions cut 2 bases from V and 7 bases from J, with 17 bases between. Germline CDR1 GTSNPN, CDR2 SVGIG (reference sequence). CDR3 length: 14 residues. CDR3 coding DNA: TGTGCCTGGAGTAAAACAGGGTTTCTTGGTGGCTACACCTTC. Amino acid sequence: CAWSKTGFLGGYTF.

The CDR3 sequence: CATSRVAQPQHF. The CDR3 region has the DNA TGTGCCACCAGCAGAGTGGCTCAGCCCCAGCATTTT. J is TRBJ1-5 and V is TRBV15; D gene uncertain. CDR1 and CDR2 (germline): LNHNV, YYDKDF (reference sequence). V dropped 1 base and J dropped 6 bases, with 4 bases sitting between them. The CDR3 is 12 residues long.

This chain links TRBV5-4 with TRBJ2-3, with 12 bases identical to TRBD2. With V trimmed by 2 bases and J by 2 bases, 3 bases remained unmatched. This CDR3 is 16 amino acids long. CDR1 and CDR2 (germline): SGHNT, YYREEE (reference sequence). For the CDR3, the DNA is TGTGCCAGCAGCTTCAGACTAGCGGGAGCCACAGATACGCAGTATTTT. Its translation: CASSFRLAGATDTQYF. Complete variable domain (other parts from reference TRBV5-4 and TRBJ2-3): ETGVTQSPTHLIKTRGQQVTLRCSSQSGHNTVSWYQQALGQGPQFIFQYYREEENGRGNFPPRFSGLQFPNYSSELNVNALELDDSALYLCASSFRLAGATDTQYFGPGTRLTVL.

DNA of the CDR3: TGTGCCAGCAGCCAGATTGGGACAGGGGAGGAGACCCAGTACTTC. Amino acid sequence: CASSQIGTGEETQYF. The rearrangement joins TRBV5-4 to TRBJ2-5; 10 positions match TRBD1. V shed 4 bases, J shed 5 bases, and the junction held 8 bases outside the gene matches. The length of the CDR3 is 15 residues. CDR1 and CDR2 from the germline V gene are SGHNT and YYREEE (reference sequence).

This clone was observed many times. This chain connects TRBV25-1 to TRBJ2-3; 14 bases are a match to TRBD2. Germline assignment: CDR1 MGHDK and CDR2 SYGVNS. The length of the CDR3 is 14 residues. The J segment lost 14 bases and the V segment lost 4 bases, leaving 8 bases of the junction unmatched. As DNA, the CDR3 is TGTGCCAGCAGTGGTATTGGGGGACTAGCGGGAGTGTATTTT. It is translated as CASSGIGGLAGVYF.